This TCR beta chain is drawn from a study of response to subunit inactivated influenza vaccine. General observations from the study: Authors suggested few new T cells are recruited by each seasonal influenza vaccination.

About this clonotype: Its matching antigen is unknown.

CDR3 length equals 17 residues. The germline V and J ends were trimmed by 5 bases and 0 bases, with 17 bases remaining between them. Germline values: CDR1 SGHTA, CDR2 FQGNSA. TCRdb re-derived calls from the RT-PCR reads in MiXCR, one entry per CDR3 protein. The table shows some 500,000 distinct CDR3 sequences, with approximately 12% occurring only once. The specimen comprised PBMCs from blood, sampled 40 to 50 days after vaccination. This clonotype was obtained from a man in his fifties or sixties who received an inactivated influenza vaccine. The chain joins TRBV7-2 to TRBJ2-1; no reliable D call. The CDR3 reads CASSQSGWVSSYNEQFF. The DNA of the CDR3 is TGTGCCAGCAGCCAATCTGGGTGGGTTAGCTCCTACAATGAGCAGTTCTTC.